These 21 T cell receptor beta chains were all obtained from the same sample, sequenced in a study of T cell responses to AZD1222 COVID-19 vaccine listed by TCRdb under 2021. This sample's time point label indicates: baseline before first vaccination. The treatment or condition label here, explained by the study, means: meningococcal conjugate vaccine given as trial control. Library preparation used the immunoSEQ multiplex PCR assay. Imported from immuneACCESS, the table was reduced by TCRdb to in-frame sequences with V and J called. These copies leave out some clones; in studies compared against another copy, an unresolved V gene accounts for under half, and the cause of the remainder is not known. The sample table records about 79,000 clones; 92% of these occur just once. About 7.1% of the sample rests with the top ten. This material consisted of peripheral blood, taken on day 0 of MenACWY control vaccination. The source is an adult in good health.

The chain has TRBV6-4 and TRBJ2-1, with 10 bases matching TRBD2. CDR1 is MRHNA and CDR2 is SNTAGT in the germline V gene. The ends lost 1 base at V and 7 bases at J; junction bases unmatched: 7. This CDR3 is 16 amino acids long. CDR3 coding DNA: TGTGCCAGCAGTGACTTGAGCGGGAGGGCCTGGAATGAGCAGTTCTTC. It translates to CASSDLSGRAWNEQFF.

Concerning this clone: Sequence at one end of the junction differs from germline and may be a read error. The chain uses TRBV4-3 and TRBJ1-6; D is unresolved. Germline assignment: CDR1 LGHNA and CDR2 YSLEER. CDR3 size: 14 residues. CDR3 loop: CASSKEGYNSPLHF. The CDR3 DNA reads as TGCGCCAGCAGCAAAGAGGGTTATAATTCACCCCTCCACTTT.

This clone was detected only a few times. This chain links TRBV30 with TRBJ1-1, with a possible D match to TRBD1 (5 bases). This CDR3 spans 14 amino acids. With 1 base removed from V and 3 bases from J, the gap between germline ends came to 12 bases. Germline CDR1 and CDR2: GTSNPN and SVGIG (reference sequence). CDR3 sequence (DNA): TGTGCCTGGAGTGACAGGATAGTAGACACTGAAGCTTTCTTT. Translation: CAWSDRIVDTEAFF.

The chain couples TRBV11-2 to TRBJ2-2; tentatively, D is TRBD2 (5 bases). CDR1 is SGHAT and CDR2 is FQNNGV in the germline V gene. CDR3 length: 16 residues. V lost 2 bases to trimming and J lost 0 bases, with 10 bases between them. Here the CDR3 DNA reads TGTGCCAGCAGCTTACGGAGCGGCCCGAACACCGGGGAGCTGTTTTTT. Its translation is CASSLRSGPNTGELFF.

The chain uses TRBV15 and TRBJ1-5, with unresolved D. V lost 5 bases and J 3 bases, leaving 8 bases between the germline ends. Germline V lookup: CDR1 LNHNV, CDR2 YYDKDF (reference sequence). This CDR3 is 13 amino acids long. CDR3 coding DNA: TGTGCCACCAGCCATACTAACAATCAGCCCCAGCATTTT. Its protein product is CATSHTNNQPQHF.

This chain joins TRBV6-5 and TRBJ1-5; TRBD1 might be the D (5 bases). V was pared by 4 bases and J by 2 bases, with 12 bases between. Per the germline V gene, CDR1 is MNHEY and CDR2 is SVGAGI. This CDR3 has 15 residues. This CDR3 is CASSSGTRGNQPQHF. The DNA of the CDR3 is TGTGCCAGCAGTTCCGGGACGAGAGGCAATCAGCCCCAGCATTTT.

CDR3 amino acids: CASSPGTAYEQYF. CDR3 bases: TGTGCCAGTAGTCCAGGGACAGCCTACGAGCAGTACTTC. V and J are TRBV19 and TRBJ2-7; 7 bases line up with TRBD1. The CDR3 runs to 13 residues. V dropped 5 bases and J dropped 2; count of bases not matched to a gene: 3. The germline CDR1 and CDR2 sequences are LNHDA and SQIVND (reference sequence). The full variable domain, rest sourced from reference TRBV19 and TRBJ2-7, is DGGITQSPKYLFRKEGQNVTLSCEQNLNHDAMYWYRQDPGQGLRLIYYSQIVNDFQKGDIAEGYSVSREKKESFPLTVTSAQKNPTAFYLCASSPGTAYEQYFGPGTRLTVT.

The chain couples TRBV15 to TRBJ2-2; D is possibly TRBD2 (6 bases). CDR3 length: 15 residues. V was clipped by 6 bases and J by 7 bases, with 18 bases between them. Germline assignment: CDR1 LNHNV and CDR2 YYDKDF (reference sequence). CDR3 protein: CATRVVGGQGGELFF. CDR3 bases: TGTGCCACCAGGGTGGTGGGGGGTCAGGGCGGGGAGCTGTTTTTT.

The chain employs TRBV10-3 and TRBJ1-2; possible D gene TRBD1, 5 bases. Trimming took 7 bases from V and 5 from J, leaving 17 bases between them. Per the germline V gene, CDR1 is ENHRY and CDR2 is SYGVKD. CDR3 length equals 14 residues. In DNA form, the CDR3 reads TGTGCCATCAATCAACCGCCGGGGGGATATGGCTACACCTTC. As protein: CAINQPPGGYGYTF.

Written as DNA, the CDR3 is TGTGCCAGCAGTTCCCTCGGACTTAACTATGGCTACACCTTC. Translation gives CASSSLGLNYGYTF. The chain links TRBV27 to TRBJ1-2, with D uncertain. Between the trimmed V and J ends, which lost 4 bases and 1 base, there was a span of 10 bases. CDR1 is MNHEY and CDR2 is SMNVEV in the germline V gene (reference sequence). The CDR3 is 14 amino acids.

The chain has TRBV29-1 and TRBJ1-6, with D possibly being TRBD1 (5 bases). CDR3 length equals 13 residues. With 6 bases removed from V and 5 bases from J, the gap between germline ends came to 11 bases. The germline V gene encodes CDR1 SQVTM and CDR2 ANQGSEA. This CDR3 is CSVSMDNNSPLHF. The CDR3 DNA is TGCAGCGTGAGTATGGACAATAATTCACCCCTCCACTTT.

This clone was detected only once. The chain carries TRBV2 and TRBJ2-3; the D call may be TRBD1 or TRBD2 (5 bases each). V gave up 1 base and J gave up 10 bases, with 15 bases separating them. This CDR3 is 14 amino acids long. Germline assignment: CDR1 SNHLY and CDR2 FYNNEI. CDR3 amino acids: CASSEEGPQSPQYF. The DNA for the CDR3 is TGTGCCAGCAGTGAAGAGGGACCTCAATCGCCGCAGTATTTT.

The J gene is TRBJ2-1, the V gene TRBV7-6, with 11 bases matching TRBD2. This CDR3 has 16 residues. Losses at the gene ends were 1 base for V and 6 bases for J; bases not matched to a gene: 5. CDR1 is SGHVS and CDR2 is FNYEAQ in the germline V gene. The CDR3 here is CASSLEGSGGANEQFF. The CDR3 DNA is TGTGCCAGCAGCTTAGAGGGTAGCGGGGGGGCCAATGAGCAGTTCTTC.

Remarks on this clone: Within the sample, other DNA sequences also encode this same CDR3. The chain combines TRBV27 with TRBJ1-5; D is undetermined. Germline CDR1 reads MNHEY; CDR2 reads SMNVEV (reference sequence). V dropped 3 bases and J dropped 4 bases, with 7 bases sitting between them. The CDR3 extends over 13 amino acids. The DNA for the CDR3 is TGTGCCAGCAGTTTGACCGATAATCAGCCCCAGCATTTT. This gives the protein CASSLTDNQPQHF.

The chain combines TRBV6-6 with TRBJ1-3; 7 bases are a match to TRBD1. CDR3 size: 15 residues. The V segment lost 5 bases and the J segment 0 bases; nucleotides outside the gene matches: 4. Looked up from germline, CDR1 is MNHNY and CDR2 is SVGAGI (reference sequence). The CDR3 region has the DNA TGTGCCAGCAGTCCCCGACAGGGCTCTGGAAACACCATATATTTT. As protein: CASSPRQGSGNTIYF.

The gene calls are TRBV11-2 and TRBJ2-1; TRBD1 or TRBD2 may be the D gene (5 bases each). Between the trimmed V and J ends, which lost 5 bases and 15 bases, there was a span of 14 bases. Germline V lookup: CDR1 SGHAT, CDR2 FQNNGV. The CDR3 is made up of 11 amino acids. The CDR3 nucleotides are TGTGCCAGCAGCACGGGACGGGTGGGGTTCTTC. It translates to CASSTGRVGFF.

The chain carries TRBV9 and TRBJ1-4, with 7 bases identical to TRBD1. This CDR3 comprises 15 residues. With V trimmed by 2 bases and J by 4 bases, 5 bases remained unmatched. Looked up from germline, CDR1 is SGDLS and CDR2 is YYNGEE. This CDR3 is CASSVTGSSNEKLFF. The DNA of the CDR3 is TGTGCCAGCAGCGTGACAGGGTCCAGTAATGAAAAACTGTTTTTT.

The J gene is TRBJ1-5, the V gene TRBV21-1. TRBV21-1 is described as a pseudogene. The CDR3 length is 19 residues. The CDR3 bases are TGTGCCAGCAGCAAAGCGCTGGTAGGGCTTAACACTAGAAATCAGCCCCAGCATTTT. Residues: CASSKALVGLNTRNQPQHF.

V gene TRBV19 combines with J gene TRBJ2-7, with D perhaps being TRBD1 or TRBD2 (6 bases each). The CDR3 spans 14 residues. V lost 6 bases and J 0 bases, leaving 12 bases between the germline ends. Germline V gene data show CDR1 as LNHDA and CDR2 as SQIVND (reference sequence). The CDR3 DNA reads TGTGCCAGTAGGGAGGGGGTCCTCTCCTACGAGCAGTACTTC. Translation gives CASREGVLSYEQYF. Full variable domain (remainder filled in from reference TRBV19 and TRBJ2-7): DGGITQSPKYLFRKEGQNVTLSCEQNLNHDAMYWYRQDPGQGLRLIYYSQIVNDFQKGDIAEGYSVSREKKESFPLTVTSAQKNPTAFYLCASREGVLSYEQYFGPGTRLTVT.

The J gene is TRBJ1-4, the V gene TRBV28; 7 bases map to TRBD1. Per the germline V gene, CDR1 is MDHEN and CDR2 is SYDVKM. The CDR3 loop spans 13 amino acids. J lost 6 bases, V lost 8 bases, and 6 bases had no gene match. This chain's CDR3 is CASGGQLDEKLFF. The CDR3 DNA reads TGTGCCAGCGGGGGACAGTTGGATGAAAAACTGTTTTTT.

This chain uses TRBV19 with TRBJ2-7; 7 bases line up with TRBD2. The germline CDR1 and CDR2 sequences are LNHDA and SQIVND (reference sequence). After removal of 3 bases from V and 10 bases from J, the junction contained 12 bases not matched to a gene. The CDR3 loop spans 14 amino acids. The CDR3 reads CASSIPGEGSYQYF. The CDR3 nucleotides are TGTGCCAGTAGTATTCCCGGGGAGGGTTCTTATCAGTACTTC.